What follows are 21 T cell receptor beta chains derived from one specimen sequenced in a study of early T cells in non-severe SARS-CoV-2 infection. TCRdb analysed the 5' RACE reads with MiXCR anew, one entry per CDR3 protein. The sample holds roughly 41,000 distinct CDR3 sequences, 5.8% seen once. The sample taken for sequencing was whole blood. These receptors were obtained from an adult who was a healthcare worker with PCR-confirmed SARS-CoV-2 infection or an uninfected control (not recorded which).

Note on this clonotype: The junction and the germline gene differ at one end; a read error may be behind it. The V gene is TRBV7-7, the J gene TRBJ1-3, with D perhaps matching TRBD1 (5 bases). The length of the CDR3 is 20 residues. CDR1 is SSHAT, CDR2 FNYEAQ, per germline (reference sequence). Written as DNA, the CDR3 is TGTGCTAGCAGCTTAGTAGGGGCCCTTGGTCCCCTCGGGCTCGGAAACACCATATATTTT. It specifies CASSLVGALGPLGLGNTIYF. Using reference TRBV7-7 and TRBJ1-3 for the parts outside the CDR3, the full variable domain is GAGVSQSPRYKVTKRGQDVTLRCDPISSHATLYWYQQALGQGPEFLTYFNYEAQPDKSGLPSDRFSAERPEGSISTLTIQRTEQRDSAMYRCASSLVGALGPLGLGNTIYFGEGSWLTVV.

There are many counts of this clonotype. V gene TRBV12-3 or TRBV12-4 combines with J gene TRBJ1-1; D is perhaps TRBD1 (5 bases). The CDR3 consists of 13 residues. V was clipped by 6 bases and J by 4 bases, with 12 bases between them. CDR3 bases: TGTGCCAGCAGCCTGGGACCAAGCACTGAAGCTTTCTTT. This sequence encodes CASSLGPSTEAFF.

This clonotype was found many times. The chain combines TRBV7-2 with TRBJ1-2; D is undetermined. The CDR3 spans 15 residues. V gave up 1 base and J gave up 4 bases, with 13 bases separating them. The V gene's germline CDR1 is SGHTA and CDR2 FQGNSA. The CDR3 DNA reads as TGTGCCAGCAGCTTAGTTCGGGCAGTTGGCTATGGCTACACCTTC. Translation gives CASSLVRAVGYGYTF.

In its sample, this clonotype was seen many times. This chain connects TRBV6-2 or TRBV6-3 to TRBJ1-2; perhaps TRBD1 as D (5 bases). The germline CDR1 and CDR2 sequences are MNHEY and SVGEGT. Trimming cost V 5 bases and J 5 bases, with 21 bases left between them. This CDR3 is built from 16 residues. CDR3 residues: CASSTPVEGSGYGYTF. CDR3 bases: TGTGCCAGCAGTACCCCCGTAGAGGGTTCAGGGTATGGCTACACCTTC.

This clonotype was detected ten times or more. V gene TRBV18 combines with J gene TRBJ2-3; the D call may be TRBD1 or TRBD2 (5 bases each). The V end lost 2 bases, the J end lost 2 bases, and 8 bases lay between the germline ends. The CDR3 is made up of 14 amino acids. Per germline, CDR1 KGHSH and CDR2 LQKENI. CDR3: CASSPTGPTDTQYF. Written as DNA, the CDR3 is TGTGCCAGCTCACCAACGGGACCCACAGATACGCAGTATTTT.

This clonotype was detected many times. The genes are TRBV3-1 and TRBJ2-3, with 7 bases lining up with TRBD2. Germline CDR1 LGHDT, CDR2 YNNKEL (reference sequence). This CDR3 has 13 amino acids. V lost 4 bases to trimming and J lost 4 bases; unmatched junction nucleotides: 2. CDR3 sequence reads: CASSRAGADTQYF. For the CDR3, the DNA is TGTGCCAGCAGCCGGGCGGGAGCAGATACGCAGTATTTT.

A few counts support this clonotype. The chain recombines TRBV5-4 with TRBJ2-3; no firm D call. Germline loops: CDR1 SGHNT, CDR2 YYREEE (reference sequence). This CDR3 is 15 amino acids long. V lost 3 bases and J 5 bases, leaving 16 bases between the germline ends. CDR3 sequence reads: CASSSEWVEEDTQYF. CDR3 sequence (DNA): TGTGCCAGCAGCTCAGAGTGGGTCGAGGAAGATACGCAGTATTTT.

This clonotype was picked up many times. The rearrangement links TRBV5-1 to TRBJ2-7, with 7 bases matching TRBD2. The ends lost 3 bases at V and 6 bases at J; junction bases unmatched: 9. CDR1 and CDR2 from the germline V gene are SGHRS and YFSETQ. CDR3 size: 14 residues. The CDR3 coding sequence is TGCGCCAGCAGCTGGTCGGGGACTACGGGCGAGCAGTACTTC. Encoded protein: CASSWSGTTGEQYF.

The chain uses TRBV28 and TRBJ1-1; TRBD1 might be the D (5 bases). This CDR3 contains 14 residues. The V end was cut by 6 bases, the J end by 0 bases, with 11 bases between. Germline V gene lookup returns CDR1 MDHEN and CDR2 SYDVKM. The CDR3 region has the DNA TGTGCCAGCAGGGGAGGGGACCTGAACACTGAAGCTTTCTTT. Translating it yields CASRGGDLNTEAFF.

This clonotype was recorded many times. The chain uses TRBV18 and TRBJ2-3; D might be TRBD1 (5 bases). CDR3 length equals 16 residues. V dropped 2 bases and J dropped 1 base, with 13 bases sitting between them. CDR1 is KGHSH, CDR2 LQKENI, per germline. This CDR3 reads CASSPGGQRGTDTQYF. The CDR3 DNA follows: TGTGCCAGCTCACCAGGTGGACAACGAGGCACAGATACGCAGTATTTT.

This clonotype was observed a handful of times. The V gene is TRBV6-2 or TRBV6-3, the J gene TRBJ2-3, with D possibly matching TRBD2 (5 bases). V lost 0 bases to trimming and J lost 4 bases, with 14 bases between them. The CDR3 has 16 amino acids. Germline CDR1 is MNHEY and CDR2 is SVGEGT. CDR3: CASSYSTSDFSDTQYF. The CDR3 DNA is TGTGCCAGCAGTTACTCGACTTCGGACTTCTCAGATACGCAGTATTTT.

This clonotype was recorded at least ten times. The chain employs TRBV28 and TRBJ2-5, with 7 bases matching TRBD1. After removal of 6 bases from V and 2 bases from J, the junction contained 6 bases not matched to a gene. CDR3 length equals 14 residues. Germline V gene sequence: CDR1 MDHEN, CDR2 SYDVKM. The CDR3 DNA reads as TGTGCCAGCAGCGCCGGGACAGTGCAAGAGACCCAGTACTTC. This gives the protein CASSAGTVQETQYF.

This clonotype was seen at least ten times. The genes are TRBV24-1 and TRBJ2-1; 8 nucleotides match TRBD1. Germline CDR1 is KGHDR and CDR2 is SFDVKD. Trimming took 3 bases from V and 10 from J; bases not matched to a gene: 1. CDR3 size: 12 residues. For the CDR3, the DNA is TGTGCCACCAGTGATCGGACAGGGGAGCAGTTCTTC. It specifies CATSDRTGEQFF.

This chain joins TRBV29-1 and TRBJ1-2, with D tentatively TRBD1 (5 bases). Germline CDR1 reads SQVTM; CDR2 reads ANQGSEA. V shed 4 bases and J shed 4 bases, with 16 bases lying between them. There are 14 residues in the CDR3. This CDR3 reads CSVAQGGVSYGYTF. The CDR3 nucleotides are TGCAGCGTTGCCCAGGGTGGTGTGAGCTATGGCTACACCTTC.

This clonotype was recorded many times. The rearrangement joins TRBV19 to TRBJ2-4; D unclear. Germline V lookup: CDR1 LNHDA, CDR2 SQIVND (reference sequence). The length of the CDR3 is 15 residues. With 3 bases removed from V and 0 bases from J, the gap between germline ends came to 9 bases. The DNA of the CDR3 is TGTGCCAGTAGTATGGTCAGAATAGCCAAAAACATTCAGTACTTC. Protein sequence: CASSMVRIAKNIQYF.

This clonotype came up many times. The J gene is TRBJ1-2, the V gene TRBV15; D may be TRBD1 (5 bases). This CDR3 contains 14 residues. CDR1 LNHNV and CDR2 YYDKDF come from the germline V gene (reference sequence). V was clipped by 3 bases and J by 1 base, with 9 bases between them. CDR3 in amino acids: CATSRQDNNYGYTF. The CDR3 bases are TGTGCCACCAGCAGGCAGGACAATAACTATGGCTACACCTTC.

This clonotype occurred many times. V and J are TRBV12-3 or TRBV12-4 and TRBJ1-6; D uncertain. The CDR3 contains 14 residues. Trimming cost V 3 bases and J 7 bases, with 10 bases left between them. CDR3 region: CASSFGERNSPLHF. For the CDR3, the DNA is TGTGCCAGCAGTTTTGGGGAGAGGAATTCACCCCTCCACTTT.

This clonotype was counted a few times. V gene TRBV29-1 combines with J gene TRBJ1-1, with D possibly TRBD1 on 6 matching bases. This CDR3 is built from 12 residues. Germline V gene sequence: CDR1 SQVTM, CDR2 ANQGSEA. V gave up 5 bases and J gave up 1 base, with 8 bases separating them. CDR3 residues: CSVRQANTEAFF. The CDR3 nucleotides are TGCAGCGTTCGACAGGCGAACACTGAAGCTTTCTTT.

This clonotype occurred a few times. This chain uses TRBV21-1 with TRBJ2-5; the table's D call of TRBD1 was not tested on the DNA. TRBV21-1 is a pseudogene segment. The CDR3 spans 14 residues. For the CDR3, the DNA is TGTGCCAGCAGCTCGTCCGGGACAACAGAGACCCAGTACTTC. Protein sequence: CASSSSGTTETQYF.

This clonotype was picked up many times. The gene calls are TRBV5-1 and TRBJ2-5, with a weak D call TRBD2 (5 bases). The CDR3 is made up of 15 amino acids. V lost 0 bases and J 4 bases, leaving 13 bases between the germline ends. The germline CDR1 and CDR2 sequences are SGHRS and YFSETQ. CDR3 residues: CASSLAGLLGETQYF. The CDR3 DNA reads as TGCGCCAGCAGCTTGGCGGGGTTACTAGGAGAGACCCAGTACTTC.

The chain carries TRBV6-2 or TRBV6-3 and TRBJ2-7; D is ambiguous. This CDR3 region has 11 residues. Trimming left V 5 bases short and J 3 bases short, with 5 bases between. From germline, CDR1 is MNHEY and CDR2 SVGEGT. For the CDR3, the DNA is TGTGCCAGCAGTAGGCGCTACGAGCAGTACTTC. This encodes CASSRRYEQYF.